This TCR beta chain was obtained from a study of T cells in Graves' hyperthyroidism and ophthalmopathy. Template material for amplifying TCR beta CDR3 regions consisted of RNA transcripts. HTBI primers drove first-round RT-PCR of the TCR CDR3. TCRdb reprocessed the multiplex PCR reads with MiXCR, giving one entry per CDR3 protein. The table includes hundreds of thousands of distinct CDR3 sequences, 14% detected once. This clonotype was observed at least ten times. CDR1 is SNHLY, CDR2 FYNNEI, per germline. V shed 3 bases and J shed 4 bases, with 10 bases lying between them. The CDR3 has 14 residues. This clonotype was sampled from a woman in her late teens or twenties with Graves' hyperthyroidism. V usage is TRBV2 and J usage is TRBJ1-5; the D gene is possibly TRBD1 (5 bases). Material: blood. CDR3 protein: CASSDRGGNQPQHF. In DNA, the CDR3 is TGTGCCAGCAGTGATCGGGGCGGAAATCAGCCCCAGCATTTT.